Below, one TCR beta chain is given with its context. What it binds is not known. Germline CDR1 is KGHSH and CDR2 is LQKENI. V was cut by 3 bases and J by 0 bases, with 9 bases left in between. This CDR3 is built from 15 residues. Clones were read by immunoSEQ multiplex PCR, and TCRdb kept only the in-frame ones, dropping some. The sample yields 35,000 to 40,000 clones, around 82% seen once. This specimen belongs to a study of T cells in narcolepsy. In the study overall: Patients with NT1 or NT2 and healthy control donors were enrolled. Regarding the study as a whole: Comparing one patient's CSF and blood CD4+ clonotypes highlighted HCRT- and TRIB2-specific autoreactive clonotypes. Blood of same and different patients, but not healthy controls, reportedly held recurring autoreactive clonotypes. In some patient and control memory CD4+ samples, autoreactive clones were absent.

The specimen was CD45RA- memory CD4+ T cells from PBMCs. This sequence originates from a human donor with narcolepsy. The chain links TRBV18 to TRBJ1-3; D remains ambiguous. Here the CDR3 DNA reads TGTGCCAGCTCACCTGCGGCGAACTCTGGAAACACCATATATTTT. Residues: CASSPAANSGNTIYF.